A single sample gave rise to the 27 T cell receptor beta chains below, sequenced in a study of glioma-infiltrating T cells. The iRepertoire nested amplicon-rescue multiplex PCR amplified TCR alpha and beta CDR3s from RNA. MiXCR was run by TCRdb on the multiplex PCR reads, yielding one entry per CDR3 protein. Here the sample spans roughly 190,000 distinct CDR3 sequences, 32% being singletons. The sequenced sample consisted of glioma tissue, nonneoplastic brain tissue, or PBMCs (not recorded which). These receptors were obtained from a human donor with low-grade glioma or glioblastoma, undergoing nonglioma brain surgery, or in good health (not recorded which).

The chain has TRBV19 and TRBJ1-5; D is unclear. The CDR3 is 17 residues long. V lost 2 bases and J lost 1, with 15 bases in between. Germline CDR1 is LNHDA and CDR2 is SQIVND (reference sequence). In nucleotides, the CDR3 is TGTGCCAGTAGTATAAACTCGCGTTGGCAGAGCAATCAGCCCCAGCATTTT. Encoded protein: CASSINSRWQSNQPQHF.

As for this clonotype: This likely comes from a read error, as the CDR3 has no conserved phenylalanine or tryptophan at its end. V and J are TRBV27 and TRBJ1-4; 7 nucleotides match TRBD1. This CDR3 contains 15 residues. Germline V gives CDR1 MNHEY, CDR2 SMNVEV (reference sequence). CDR3 protein: CASSLGGTVNGKLFL. The CDR3 DNA reads TGTGCCAGCAGTTTAGGCGGGACAGTTAATGGAAAACTGTTTCTT.

Comment on this clonotype: This sequence may be a read error, since a much larger clone differs from it by one base. The J gene is TRBJ2-1, the V gene TRBV6-1; TRBD2 is a possible D gene (6 bases). From germline, CDR1 is MNHNS and CDR2 SASEGT. V lost 10 bases and J lost 4, with 17 bases in between. CDR3 length: 14 residues. The CDR3 protein is CATAGVAGYNEQFF. The CDR3 DNA reads as TGTGCCACCGCGGGCGTTGCGGGATACAATGAGCAGTTCTTC.

This clonotype appeared many times. The chain employs TRBV15 and TRBJ2-3; TRBD1 might be the D (6 bases). Germline values: CDR1 LNHNV, CDR2 YYDKDF (reference sequence). The CDR3 loop spans 17 amino acids. The V end lost 2 bases, the J end lost 0 bases, and 15 bases lay between the germline ends. The CDR3 nucleotides are TGTGCCACCAGCAGATCCAACAGGGCGATCAGCACAGATACGCAGTATTTT. Protein sequence: CATSRSNRAISTDTQYF.

This clonotype was counted between two and nine times. V usage is TRBV5-1 and J usage is TRBJ2-3; D is ambiguous. This CDR3 is built from 14 residues. Trimming took off 0 bases at V and 4 bases at J, with 9 bases between the two ends. Germline V gene lookup returns CDR1 SGHRS and CDR2 YFSETQ. The CDR3 sequence is CASSLDTPPDTQYF. The CDR3 DNA is TGCGCCAGCAGCTTGGATACGCCACCAGATACGCAGTATTTT.

In its sample, this clonotype was seen many times. The chain is built from TRBV20-1 and TRBJ1-3; D not resolved. This CDR3 is 11 amino acids long. Germline V gene data show CDR1 as DFQATT and CDR2 as SNEGSKA (reference sequence). V dropped 8 bases and J dropped 4 bases, with 9 bases sitting between them. CDR3 region: CSPKSGNTIYF. CDR3 nucleotides: TGCAGTCCAAAGTCGGGAAACACCATATATTTT.

This clonotype was picked up a small number of times. The V and J genes are TRBV12-5 and TRBJ2-3; D is unresolved. Germline CDR1 LGHNT, CDR2 FRNRAP. V shed 1 base and J shed 1 base, with 6 bases lying between them. This CDR3 comprises 14 residues. In DNA form, the CDR3 reads TGTGCTAGTGGTTTGGAGATCGGCACAGATACGCAGTATTTT. It yields the protein CASGLEIGTDTQYF. The full variable domain, completed using reference TRBV12-5 and TRBJ2-3, is DARVTQTPRHKVTEMGQEVTMRCQPILGHNTVFWYRQTMMQGLELLAYFRNRAPLDDSGMPKDRFSAEMPDATLATLKIQPSEPRDSAVYFCASGLEIGTDTQYFGPGTRLTVL.

With respect to this clonotype: Since a much larger clone is just one base distant, this may be a read error. The rearrangement links TRBV20-1 to TRBJ2-6; TRBD1 is a possible D gene (5 bases). CDR3 length: 15 residues. CDR1 and CDR2 from the germline V gene are DFQATT and SNEGSKA (reference sequence). The CDR3 DNA sequence: TGCAGTGCTAGAGATCCTACCTCTGGGGCCAACGTCCCGACTTTC. This codes for CSARDPTSGANVPTF.

Regarding this clonotype: A much larger clonotype is one base distant, so this may be a read error. The chain carries TRBV27 and TRBJ2-2; D not resolved. Trimming removed 6 bases from V and 3 bases from J, with 5 bases in between. The CDR3 covers 12 residues. CDR1 is MNHEY and CDR2 is SMNVEV in the germline V gene (reference sequence). CDR3 protein: CASSQYTGELFF. The CDR3 nucleotides read TGTGCCAGCAGCCAATACACCGGGGAGCTGTTTTTT.

The gene calls are TRBV12-5 and TRBJ1-1, with no clear D. Germline V gives CDR1 LGHNT, CDR2 FRNRAP. Trimming took off 1 base at V and 1 base at J, with 4 bases between the two ends. The CDR3 sequence is 13 residues long. CDR3 region: CASGLETNTEAFF. The CDR3, as DNA: TGTGCTAGTGGTTTGGAGACGAACACTGAAGCTTTCTTT.

There are many counts of this clonotype. The chain links TRBV18 to TRBJ1-1; D perhaps matches TRBD1 (5 bases). Germline values: CDR1 KGHSH, CDR2 LQKENI. V lost 3 bases and J 10 bases, leaving 9 bases between the germline ends. The CDR3 covers 11 residues. In DNA, the CDR3 is TGTGCCAGCTCACCGGGGGAGAGAGCTTTCTTT. Protein sequence: CASSPGERAFF.

This clonotype came up many times. This chain uses TRBV6-2 or TRBV6-3 with TRBJ1-1, with D uncertain. This CDR3 region has 12 residues. Germline V gene sequence: CDR1 MNHEY, CDR2 SVGEGT. V was pared by 5 bases and J by 4 bases, with 8 bases between. In DNA, the CDR3 is TGTGCCAGCAGTACGGGAGGCACTGAAGCTTTCTTT. It translates to CASSTGGTEAFF.

A remark on this clonotype: One base away lies a much larger clone, so this may be a sequencing read error. The rearrangement uses TRBV5-4 and TRBJ1-1, with D possibly TRBD1 on 5 matching bases. This CDR3 region has 14 residues. Per germline, CDR1 SGHNT and CDR2 YYREEE (reference sequence). The V and J ends lost 4 bases and 11 bases respectively, with 21 bases between them. CDR3 nucleotide sequence: TGTGCCAGCAGCACCGGGACGGCGGTCGCTAAGGCTTTCTTT. Its protein is CASSTGTAVAKAFF. Complete variable domain (other parts from reference TRBV5-4 and TRBJ1-1): ETGVTQSPTHLIKTRGQQVTLRCSSQSGHNTVSWYQQALGQGPQFIFQYYREEENGRGNFPPRFSGLQFPNYSSELNVNALELDDSALYLCASSTGTAVAKAFFGQGTRLTVV.

The gene calls are TRBV19 and TRBJ2-7; no clear D. The ends were cut back, 4 bases at V and 7 bases at J, with 20 bases in the middle. The CDR3 consists of 15 residues. Germline V gene sequence: CDR1 LNHDA, CDR2 SQIVND (reference sequence). This chain's CDR3 is CASSTGSSSYNEQYF. CDR3 sequence (DNA): TGTGCCAGTAGTACCGGATCGAGCTCCTACAATGAGCAGTACTTC. Using reference TRBV19 and TRBJ2-7 for the parts outside the CDR3, the full variable domain is DGGITQSPKYLFRKEGQNVTLSCEQNLNHDAMYWYRQDPGQGLRLIYYSQIVNDFQKGDIAEGYSVSREKKESFPLTVTSAQKNPTAFYLCASSTGSSSYNEQYFGPGTRLTVT.

In the case of this clonotype: An end of the junction differs from the germline gene, which may be a read error. The rearrangement joins TRBV6-1 to TRBJ1-1; maybe TRBD1 (5 bases). CDR1 is MNHNS, CDR2 SASEGT, per germline. The CDR3 extends over 14 amino acids. The CDR3: CASKTTGMNTEASF. CDR3 bases: TGTGCCAGCAAGACCACAGGTATGAACACTGAAGCTTCCTTT.

This clonotype appeared many times. This chain connects TRBV27 to TRBJ2-7, with 8 bases matching TRBD1. The CDR3 totals 17 residues. Trimming removed 2 bases from V and 0 bases from J; junction bases left unmatched: 9. Germline-derived CDR1 and CDR2 are MNHEY and SMNVEV (reference sequence). The CDR3 bases are TGTGCCAGCAGTTTACGGACCGGGACAGGACACTCCTACGAGCAGTACTTC. Amino acid sequence: CASSLRTGTGHSYEQYF.

The sample holds many counts of this clonotype. This chain uses TRBV7-2 with TRBJ2-3; D call uncertain. CDR3 size: 14 residues. Germline V CDR1 and CDR2: SGHTA, FQGNSA. Trimming took off 2 bases at V and 0 bases at J, with 6 bases between the two ends. The CDR3 loop reads CASSLRLSTDTQYF. The CDR3 DNA follows: TGTGCCAGCAGCTTACGATTGAGCACAGATACGCAGTATTTT.

To note about this clonotype: Mismatch with germline at one junction end may stem from a read error. The chain is built from TRBV18 and TRBJ1-2, with D hard to call. Germline V lookup: CDR1 KGHSH, CDR2 LQKENI. The CDR3 has 13 amino acids. The CDR3 sequence is CASSSDEVYGYRF. CDR3 nucleotides: TGTGCCAGCTCATCAGATGAAGTGTATGGCTACAGATTC.

This clonotype came up many times. CDR3 bases: TGTGCCAGCAGTGCGACGGGAGAAAACTACAATGAGCAGTTCTTC. Amino acid sequence: CASSATGENYNEQFF. The chain joins TRBV28 to TRBJ2-1; tentatively, D is TRBD2 (6 bases). CDR3 size: 15 residues. The germline gives CDR1 MDHEN, CDR2 SYDVKM. V lost 5 bases, J lost 3 bases, and 14 bases lay in between.

On this clonotype: A much more abundant neighbour one base away suggests this may be a read error. The gene calls are TRBV7-2 and TRBJ2-3; TRBD2 might be the D (7 bases). CDR1 is SGHTA, CDR2 FQGNSA, per germline. The V and J ends lost 5 bases and 4 bases respectively, with 22 bases between them. This CDR3 has 17 amino acids. CDR3 loop: CASSPKGAGAGADTQYF. DNA for the CDR3: TGTGCCAGCAGCCCTAAAGGGGCGGGGGCAGGGGCAGATACGCAGTATTTT.

This clonotype appeared once. A clone one base away is much larger, so this may be a read error. The genes are TRBV7-2 and TRBJ2-5; 8 nucleotides line up with TRBD2. The CDR3 runs to 15 residues. Germline assignment: CDR1 SGHTA and CDR2 FQGNSA. J gave up 7 bases and V 2 bases, and 9 bases lay outside the gene matches. This CDR3 is CASSLSLAGGVTQYF. DNA for the CDR3: TGTGCCAGCAGCTTATCGTTGGCGGGAGGAGTGACCCAGTACTTC.

The chain couples TRBV5-1 to TRBJ1-1; no reliable D call. In germline, CDR1 is SGHRS, CDR2 YFSETQ. This CDR3 has 13 residues. Trimming removed 4 bases at V and 0 bases at J, with 7 bases between. The CDR3 protein is CASSPTMNTEAFF. The CDR3 DNA follows: TGCGCCAGCAGCCCAACAATGAACACTGAAGCTTTCTTT.

This clonotype was counted ten times or more. The chain has TRBV15 and TRBJ2-3, with D perhaps matching TRBD1 (6 bases). Looked up from germline, CDR1 is LNHNV and CDR2 is YYDKDF (reference sequence). The CDR3 sequence is 14 residues long. V gave up 3 bases and J gave up 9 bases, with 16 bases separating them. CDR3 DNA sequence: TGTGCCACCAGCAGGGATAGCACAGGGCAGACGCAGTATTTT. It yields the protein CATSRDSTGQTQYF.

This rearrangement joins TRBV20-1 to TRBJ2-5; 10 bases agree with TRBD2. Germline CDR1 is DFQATT and CDR2 is SNEGSKA (reference sequence). The length of the CDR3 is 14 residues. As DNA, the CDR3 is TGCAGCGTTGAAATAGCGGGAGGCCAAGAGACCCAGTACTTC. Translated: CSVEIAGGQETQYF.

This clonotype was observed at least ten times. V is TRBV20-1 and J is TRBJ2-3; weak D call: TRBD2 (6 bases). Germline V gene lookup returns CDR1 DFQATT and CDR2 SNEGSKA (reference sequence). V was shortened by 0 bases and J by 1 base, with 11 bases between the two germline ends. The CDR3 sequence is 15 residues long. The CDR3 loop reads CSARDASVGTDTQYF. The CDR3, as DNA: TGCAGTGCTAGAGATGCTAGCGTCGGCACAGATACGCAGTATTTT.

This clonotype occurred a few times. The chain joins TRBV12-3 or TRBV12-4 to TRBJ2-7; TRBD1 matches 7 bases. Trimming removed 6 bases from V and 4 bases from J; junction bases left unmatched: 15. The CDR3 extends over 16 amino acids. CDR3 sequence: CASSPPPGQSFYEQYF. DNA of the CDR3: TGTGCCAGCAGCCCACCTCCGGGACAGTCCTTTTACGAGCAGTACTTC.

The V gene is TRBV27, the J gene TRBJ2-7, with D possibly TRBD2 on 6 matching bases. Germline assignment: CDR1 MNHEY and CDR2 SMNVEV (reference sequence). V shed 11 bases and J shed 2 bases, with 16 bases lying between them. The length of the CDR3 is 13 residues. The CDR3 DNA sequence: TGTGCCTGCAAAGGCGGGATCCCCTACGAGCAGTACTTC. It translates to CACKGGIPYEQYF.